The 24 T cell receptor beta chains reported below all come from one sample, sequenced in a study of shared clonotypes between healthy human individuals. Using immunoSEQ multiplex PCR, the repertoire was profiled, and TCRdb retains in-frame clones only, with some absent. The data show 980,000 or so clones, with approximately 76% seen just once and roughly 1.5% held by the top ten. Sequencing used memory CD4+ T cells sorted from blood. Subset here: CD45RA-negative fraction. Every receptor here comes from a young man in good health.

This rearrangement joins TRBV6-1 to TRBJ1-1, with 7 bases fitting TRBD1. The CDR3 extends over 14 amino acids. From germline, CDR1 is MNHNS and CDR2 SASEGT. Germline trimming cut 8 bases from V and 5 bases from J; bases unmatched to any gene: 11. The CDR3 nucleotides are TGTGCCAGCTCAGGGGGGGCCCGAGGGACTGAAGCTTTCTTT. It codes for CASSGGARGTEAFF.

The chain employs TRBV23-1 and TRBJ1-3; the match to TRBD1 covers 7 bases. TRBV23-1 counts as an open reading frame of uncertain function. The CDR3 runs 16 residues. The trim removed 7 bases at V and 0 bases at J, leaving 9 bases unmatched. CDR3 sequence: CASTNPGQLSGNTIYF. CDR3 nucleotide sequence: TGCGCCAGCACTAATCCGGGACAGCTCTCTGGAAACACCATATATTTT.

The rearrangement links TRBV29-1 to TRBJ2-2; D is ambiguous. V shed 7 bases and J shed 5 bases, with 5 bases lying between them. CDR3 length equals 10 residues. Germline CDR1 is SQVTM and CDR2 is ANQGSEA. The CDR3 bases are TGCAGCGCTTTTACCGGGGAGCTGTTTTTT. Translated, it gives CSAFTGELFF.

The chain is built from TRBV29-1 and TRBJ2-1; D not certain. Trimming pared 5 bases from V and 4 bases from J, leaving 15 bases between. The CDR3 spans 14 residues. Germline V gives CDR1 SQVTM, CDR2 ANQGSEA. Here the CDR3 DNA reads TGCAGCGTTATATGGAGAGGATGGTACAATGAGCAGTTCTTC. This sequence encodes CSVIWRGWYNEQFF.

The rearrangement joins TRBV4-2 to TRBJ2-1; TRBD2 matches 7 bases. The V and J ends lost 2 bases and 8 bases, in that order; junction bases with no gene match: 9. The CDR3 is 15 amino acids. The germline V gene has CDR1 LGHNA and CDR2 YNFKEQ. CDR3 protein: CASSQSDGRTYEQFF. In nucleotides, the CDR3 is TGTGCCAGCAGCCAATCTGACGGGAGGACCTATGAGCAGTTCTTC.

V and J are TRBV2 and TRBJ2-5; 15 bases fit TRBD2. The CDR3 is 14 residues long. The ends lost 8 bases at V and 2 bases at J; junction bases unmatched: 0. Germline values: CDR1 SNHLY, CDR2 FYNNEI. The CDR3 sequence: CASGLAGGQETQYF. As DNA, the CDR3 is TGTGCCAGCGGACTAGCGGGGGGGCAAGAGACCCAGTACTTC.

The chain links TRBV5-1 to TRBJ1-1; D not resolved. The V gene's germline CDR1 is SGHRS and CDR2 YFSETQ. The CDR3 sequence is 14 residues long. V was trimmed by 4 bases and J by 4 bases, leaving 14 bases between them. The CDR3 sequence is CASSLWGKGTEAFF. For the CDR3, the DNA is TGCGCCAGCAGCCTCTGGGGTAAGGGCACTGAAGCTTTCTTT. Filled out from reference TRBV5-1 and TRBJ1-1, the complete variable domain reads KAGVTQTPRYLIKTRGQQVTLSCSPISGHRSVSWYQQTPGQGLQFLFEYFSETQRNKGNFPGRFSGRQFSNSRSEMNVSTLELGDSALYLCASSLWGKGTEAFFGQGTRLTVV.

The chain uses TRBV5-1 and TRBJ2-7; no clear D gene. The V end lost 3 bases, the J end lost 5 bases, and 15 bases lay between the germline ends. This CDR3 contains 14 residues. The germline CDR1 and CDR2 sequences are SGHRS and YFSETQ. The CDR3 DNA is TGCGCCAGCAGCTCCTTCGTAGGAAATGACGAGCAGTACTTC. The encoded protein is CASSSFVGNDEQYF.

The CDR3 protein is CASSQSNNEQFF. The DNA for the CDR3 is TGTGCCAGCAGCCAATCGAACAATGAGCAGTTCTTC. This chain connects TRBV7-9 to TRBJ2-1; D gene unclear. V lost 5 bases, J lost 5 bases, and 7 bases lay in between. CDR3 length: 12 residues. CDR1 and CDR2 from the germline V gene are SEHNR and FQNEAQ (reference sequence). The variable domain in full, with the rest retrieved from reference TRBV7-9 and TRBJ2-1, is DTGVSQNPRHKITKRGQNVTFRCDPISEHNRLYWYRQTLGQGPEFLTYFQNEAQLEKSRLLSDRFSAERPKGSFSTLEIQRTEQGDSAMYLCASSQSNNEQFFGPGTRLTVL.

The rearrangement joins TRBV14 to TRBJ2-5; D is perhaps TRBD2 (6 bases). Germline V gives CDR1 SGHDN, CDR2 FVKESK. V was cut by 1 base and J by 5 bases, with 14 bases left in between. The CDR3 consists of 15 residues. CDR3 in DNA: TGTGCCAGCAGCCAAGTCGGGATTAGCGGTGAGACCCAGTACTTC. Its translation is CASSQVGISGETQYF. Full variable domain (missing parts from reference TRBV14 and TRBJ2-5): EAGVTQFPSHSVIEKGQTVTLRCDPISGHDNLYWYRRVMGKEIKFLLHFVKESKQDESGMPNNRFLAERTGGTYSTLKVQPAELEDSGVYFCASSQVGISGETQYFGPGTRLLVL.

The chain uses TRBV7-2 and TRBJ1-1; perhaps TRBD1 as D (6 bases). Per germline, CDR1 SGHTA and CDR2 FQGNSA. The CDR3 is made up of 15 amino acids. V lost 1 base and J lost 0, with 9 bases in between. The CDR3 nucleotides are TGTGCCAGCAGCTTAGGAGGGACAATGAACACTGAAGCTTTCTTT. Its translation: CASSLGGTMNTEAFF.

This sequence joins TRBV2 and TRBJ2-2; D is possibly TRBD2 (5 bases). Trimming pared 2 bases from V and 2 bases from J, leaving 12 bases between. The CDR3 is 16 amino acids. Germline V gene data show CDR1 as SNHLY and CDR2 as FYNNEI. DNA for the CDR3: TGTGCCAGCAGTGAAACTAAGGGAGAAAACACCGGGGAGCTGTTTTTT. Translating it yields CASSETKGENTGELFF.

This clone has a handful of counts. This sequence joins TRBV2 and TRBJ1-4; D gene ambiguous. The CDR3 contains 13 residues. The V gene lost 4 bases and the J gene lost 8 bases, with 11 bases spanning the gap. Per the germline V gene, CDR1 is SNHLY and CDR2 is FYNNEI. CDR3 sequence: CASSVGPGEKLFF. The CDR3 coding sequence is TGTGCCAGCAGTGTTGGGCCGGGGGAAAAACTGTTTTTT.

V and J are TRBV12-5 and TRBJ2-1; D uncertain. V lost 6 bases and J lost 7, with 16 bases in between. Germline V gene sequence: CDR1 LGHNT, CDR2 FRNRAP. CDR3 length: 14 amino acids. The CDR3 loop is CASGPPNPWNEQFF. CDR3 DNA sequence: TGTGCTAGTGGCCCGCCCAACCCTTGGAATGAGCAGTTCTTC.

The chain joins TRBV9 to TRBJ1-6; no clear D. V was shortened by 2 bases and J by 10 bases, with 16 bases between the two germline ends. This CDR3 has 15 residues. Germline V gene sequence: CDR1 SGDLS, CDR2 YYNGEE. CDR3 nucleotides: TGTGCCAGCAGCGTGGAGGGAGAGTCACGGTCACCCCTCCACTTT. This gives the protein CASSVEGESRSPLHF.

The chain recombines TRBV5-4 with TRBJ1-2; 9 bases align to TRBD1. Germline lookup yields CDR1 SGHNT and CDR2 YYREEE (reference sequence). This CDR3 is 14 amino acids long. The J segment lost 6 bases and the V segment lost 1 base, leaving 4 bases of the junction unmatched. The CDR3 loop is CASSLQDRGHGYTF. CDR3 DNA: TGTGCCAGCAGCTTGCAGGACAGGGGCCATGGCTACACCTTC.

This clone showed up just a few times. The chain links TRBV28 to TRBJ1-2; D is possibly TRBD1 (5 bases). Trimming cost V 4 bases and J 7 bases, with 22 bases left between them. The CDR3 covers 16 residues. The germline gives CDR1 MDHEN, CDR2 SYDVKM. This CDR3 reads CASSSEHTGFGGGYTF. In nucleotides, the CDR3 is TGTGCCAGCAGTTCCGAACATACAGGCTTTGGGGGTGGCTACACCTTC.

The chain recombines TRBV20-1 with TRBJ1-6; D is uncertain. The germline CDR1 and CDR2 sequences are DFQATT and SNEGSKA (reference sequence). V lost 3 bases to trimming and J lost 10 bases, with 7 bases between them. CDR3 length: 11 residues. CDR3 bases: TGCAGTGCTAGTGTTGACTCACCCCTCCACTTT. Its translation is CSASVDSPLHF.

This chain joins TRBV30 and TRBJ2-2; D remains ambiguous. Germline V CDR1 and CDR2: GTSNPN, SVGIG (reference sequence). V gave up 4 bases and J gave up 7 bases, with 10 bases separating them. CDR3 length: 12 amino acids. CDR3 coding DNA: TGTGCCTGGACTAGTCAGGTCGGGGAGCTGTTTTTT. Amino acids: CAWTSQVGELFF.

Here the CDR3 DNA reads TGTGCCAGCAGCTTGTTGTCGGACAGGGGGCGGGAGACCCAGTACTTC. Its translation: CASSLLSDRGRETQYF. The chain combines TRBV5-6 with TRBJ2-5, with 11 bases aligning to TRBD1. CDR1 is SGHDT, CDR2 YYEEEE, per germline. The CDR3 has 16 residues. The junction had 7 bases not matched to a gene; V was cut back by 1 base and J by 5 bases.

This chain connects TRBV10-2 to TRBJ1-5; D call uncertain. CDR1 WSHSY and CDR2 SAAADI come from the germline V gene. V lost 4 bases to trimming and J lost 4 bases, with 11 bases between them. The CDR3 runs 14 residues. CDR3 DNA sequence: TGCGCCAGCAGTGCGGGCGACGGAAATCAGCCCCAGCATTTT. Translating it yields CASSAGDGNQPQHF.

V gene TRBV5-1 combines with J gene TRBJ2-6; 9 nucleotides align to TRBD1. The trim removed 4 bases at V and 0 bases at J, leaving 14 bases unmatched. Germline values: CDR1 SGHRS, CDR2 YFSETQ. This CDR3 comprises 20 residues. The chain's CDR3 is CASSPGQGPSSSSGANVLTF. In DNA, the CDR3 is TGCGCCAGCAGCCCCGGACAGGGGCCGTCTTCAAGCTCTGGGGCCAACGTCCTGACTTTC.

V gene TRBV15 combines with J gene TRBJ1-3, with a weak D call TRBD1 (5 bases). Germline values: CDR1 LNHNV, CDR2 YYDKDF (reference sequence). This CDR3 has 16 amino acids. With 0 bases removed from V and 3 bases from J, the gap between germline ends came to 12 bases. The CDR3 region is CATSRDQAGGGNTIYF. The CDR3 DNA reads TGTGCCACCAGCAGAGATCAGGCTGGGGGTGGAAACACCATATATTTT.

This CDR3 reads CSAGGGGSEKLFF. In DNA form, the CDR3 reads TGCAGCGCCGGGGGGGGCGGAAGTGAAAAACTGTTTTTT. The chain is built from TRBV29-1 and TRBJ1-4; D may be TRBD1 (6 bases). V lost 7 bases and J 7 bases, leaving 16 bases between the germline ends. The CDR3 spans 13 residues. CDR1 is SQVTM and CDR2 is ANQGSEA in the germline V gene.